One sample yielded the 24 T cell receptor beta chains listed below, sequenced in a study of T cell responses to AZD1222 COVID-19 vaccine. Clones were sequenced by immunoSEQ multiplex PCR, and TCRdb holds only the in-frame ones, with some missing. The sample has about 140,000 clones; approximately 95% are singletons. The input for sequencing was peripheral blood, taken on day 0 of MenACWY control vaccination. The receptors stem from an adult in good health.

The CDR3 DNA sequence: TGTGCCAGCAGCTCCACCCGTGCAGGGGCAGCTAACTATGGCTACACCTTC. Translating it yields CASSSTRAGAANYGYTF. The V and J genes are TRBV5-6 and TRBJ1-2, with TRBD1 as a possible D gene (6 bases). Trimming cost V 3 bases and J 0 bases, with 18 bases left between them. Germline lookup yields CDR1 SGHDT and CDR2 YYEEEE. The CDR3 length is 17 residues. Using reference TRBV5-6 and TRBJ1-2 for the parts outside the CDR3, the full variable domain is DAGVTQSPTHLIKTRGQQVTLRCSPKSGHDTVSWYQQALGQGPQFIFQYYEEEERQRGNFPDRFSGHQFPNYSSELNVNALLLGDSALYLCASSSTRAGAANYGYTFGSGTRLTVV.

The chain employs TRBV6-5 and TRBJ2-1; unclear D gene. V was trimmed by 8 bases and J by 4 bases, leaving 9 bases between them. The CDR3 consists of 12 residues. Germline V gives CDR1 MNHEY, CDR2 SVGAGI. The CDR3: CASGLGYNEQFF. CDR3 in DNA: TGTGCCAGCGGCCTGGGGTACAATGAGCAGTTCTTC.

V gene TRBV10-1 combines with J gene TRBJ2-1; 7 nucleotides align to TRBD2. CDR3 length equals 13 residues. Germline-derived CDR1 and CDR2 are WNHNN and SYGVQD (reference sequence). V was pared by 0 bases and J by 15 bases, with 8 bases of the junction left unmatched. DNA for the CDR3: TGCGCCAGCAGTGAGTCGGACGGGAGGAGTTGGTTCTTC. It translates to CASSESDGRSWFF.

The chain joins TRBV4-1 to TRBJ1-2; 7 bases are shared with TRBD1. The germline V gene has CDR1 MGHRA and CDR2 YSYEKL. Trimming removed 0 bases from V and 4 bases from J; junction bases left unmatched: 8. The CDR3 runs to 16 residues. Here the CDR3 DNA reads TGCGCCAGCAGCCAAGATAAGGGGGACAGAGTCTATGGCTACACCTTC. Its protein is CASSQDKGDRVYGYTF.

The chain combines TRBV30 with TRBJ1-2, with TRBD1 matching over 7 bases. Germline CDR1 is GTSNPN and CDR2 is SVGIG (reference sequence). With 4 bases clipped from V and 4 bases from J, the junction kept 15 bases outside the gene matches. The CDR3 consists of 16 residues. This chain's CDR3 is CAWNPGQPRSGYGYTF. The CDR3 nucleotides are TGTGCCTGGAACCCGGGACAGCCCCGCTCGGGCTATGGCTACACCTTC.

The chain has TRBV24-1 and TRBJ1-2; D is ambiguous. Germline V gene sequence: CDR1 KGHDR, CDR2 SFDVKD. The V end was cut by 5 bases, the J end by 2 bases, with 8 bases between. The length of the CDR3 is 13 residues. The CDR3 DNA is TGTGCCACCAGTGTGGGCAGAAACTATGGCTACACCTTC. Translated: CATSVGRNYGYTF.

V gene TRBV19 combines with J gene TRBJ2-7, with D perhaps TRBD2 (5 bases). CDR1 is LNHDA, CDR2 SQIVND, per germline (reference sequence). CDR3 length: 11 amino acids. V was shortened by 10 bases and J by 4 bases, with 11 bases between the two germline ends. CDR3 in DNA: TGTGCCATCTGGGAGAGATACGAGCAGTACTTC. This sequence encodes CAIWERYEQYF.

The V and J genes are TRBV2 and TRBJ1-3, with D possibly TRBD1 on 5 matching bases. The CDR3 is made up of 13 amino acids. Trimming cost V 7 bases and J 7 bases, with 14 bases left between them. Germline lookup yields CDR1 SNHLY and CDR2 FYNNEI. The chain's CDR3 is CASNLDMRNTIYF. CDR3 DNA: TGTGCCAGCAACCTGGACATGAGGAACACCATATATTTT. The variable domain in full, completed from reference TRBV2 and TRBJ1-3, reads EPEVTQTPSHQVTQMGQEVILRCVPISNHLYFYWYRQILGQKVEFLVSFYNNEISEKSEIFDDQFSVERPDGSNFTLKIRSTKLEDSAMYFCASNLDMRNTIYFGEGSWLTVV.

V gene TRBV19 combines with J gene TRBJ1-4; D is undetermined. CDR1 LNHDA and CDR2 SQIVND come from the germline V gene (reference sequence). This CDR3 region has 16 residues. V dropped 1 base and J dropped 5 bases, with 14 bases sitting between them. The CDR3 sequence: CASSIAPRSVNEKLFF. CDR3 in DNA: TGTGCCAGTAGTATAGCCCCCCGTTCGGTGAATGAAAAACTGTTTTTT.

The rearrangement links TRBV7-8 to TRBJ1-5; D unclear. Germline V lookup: CDR1 SGHVS, CDR2 FQNEAQ. Trimming took 3 bases from V and 1 from J, leaving 4 bases between them. This CDR3 region has 13 residues. In DNA, the CDR3 is TGTGCCAGCAGCTTGGCAAGCAATCAGCCCCAGCATTTT. This codes for CASSLASNQPQHF.

The chain employs TRBV4-1 and TRBJ2-7; TRBD1 matches 8 bases. CDR3 size: 14 residues. J gave up 3 bases and V 1 base, and 2 bases lay outside the gene matches. Per germline, CDR1 MGHRA and CDR2 YSYEKL. The CDR3 protein is CASSQGQGYYEQYF. As DNA, the CDR3 is TGCGCCAGCAGCCAAGGACAGGGGTACTACGAGCAGTACTTC.

This chain links TRBV7-3 with TRBJ1-4; unclear D gene. Trimming took off 1 base at V and 0 bases at J, with 6 bases between the two ends. The CDR3 is 15 amino acids. Germline V CDR1 and CDR2: SGHTA, FQGTGA. CDR3 DNA sequence: TGTGCCAGCAGCTTAAGGGGTGCAACTAATGAAAAACTGTTTTTT. It is translated as CASSLRGATNEKLFF.

The genes are TRBV19 and TRBJ2-6; D ambiguous. The CDR3 is made up of 15 amino acids. Germline loops: CDR1 LNHDA, CDR2 SQIVND (reference sequence). With 1 base removed from V and 0 bases from J, the gap between germline ends came to 4 bases. CDR3 sequence reads: CASSIATSGANVLTF. The CDR3 DNA sequence: TGTGCCAGTAGTATAGCTACCTCTGGGGCCAACGTCCTGACTTTC. The full variable domain, its missing parts supplied by reference TRBV19 and TRBJ2-6, is DGGITQSPKYLFRKEGQNVTLSCEQNLNHDAMYWYRQDPGQGLRLIYYSQIVNDFQKGDIAEGYSVSREKKESFPLTVTSAQKNPTAFYLCASSIATSGANVLTFGAGSRLTVL.

This clone was counted a few times. This chain links TRBV2 with TRBJ2-7, with D maybe TRBD1 (6 bases). V was trimmed by 6 bases and J by 3 bases, leaving 15 bases between them. Germline V gene lookup returns CDR1 SNHLY and CDR2 FYNNEI. This CDR3 has 14 amino acids. CDR3 DNA: TGTGCCAGCAGACTCCGGACAGCAAACTACGAGCAGTACTTC. Translated, it gives CASRLRTANYEQYF.

Here the CDR3 reads CASSPILGQGDGNTIYF. DNA for the CDR3: TGTGCCAGCTCACCAATCCTGGGACAGGGGGACGGAAACACCATATATTTT. The chain joins TRBV18 to TRBJ1-3, with TRBD1 matching 11 bases. CDR3 size: 17 residues. The J segment lost 4 bases and the V segment lost 2 bases, leaving 7 bases of the junction unmatched. Germline V gene lookup returns CDR1 KGHSH and CDR2 LQKENI.

V gene TRBV18 combines with J gene TRBJ1-4, with D uncertain. The CDR3 sequence is 12 residues long. The germline gives CDR1 KGHSH, CDR2 LQKENI. The V and J ends lost 5 bases and 8 bases respectively, with 9 bases between them. The CDR3: CASSSHGEKLFF. The CDR3 nucleotides are TGTGCCAGCTCAAGTCATGGGGAAAAACTGTTTTTT.

This chain links TRBV19 with TRBJ2-1; D uncertain. CDR3 length: 11 amino acids. Germline CDR1 reads LNHDA; CDR2 reads SQIVND (reference sequence). Trimming cost V 6 bases and J 7 bases, with 7 bases left between them. CDR3 in DNA: TGTGCCAGTAGCCCACTGAATGAGCAGTTCTTC. Its protein product is CASSPLNEQFF.

A remark on this clone: One end of the junction is discordant with germline, which a read error may explain. J is TRBJ2-4 and V is TRBV7-9; perhaps TRBD2 as D (5 bases). From germline, CDR1 is SEHNR and CDR2 FQNEAQ (reference sequence). The CDR3 runs to 11 residues. The CDR3 protein is CASSPRVSGGF. CDR3 nucleotide sequence: TGTGCCAGCAGCCCGAGGGTCAGCGGTGGATTC.

The chain links TRBV27 to TRBJ2-4, with D hard to call. V dropped 2 bases and J dropped 1 base, with 6 bases sitting between them. Germline CDR1 and CDR2: MNHEY and SMNVEV (reference sequence). The CDR3 spans 14 residues. The CDR3 DNA is TGTGCCAGCAGTTTAGAGAGGGCCAAAAACATTCAGTACTTC. Protein product: CASSLERAKNIQYF.

V usage is TRBV9 and J usage is TRBJ2-2; weak D call: TRBD2 (5 bases). Trimming stripped 4 bases from V and 2 bases from J, with 15 bases between. Germline CDR1 reads SGDLS; CDR2 reads YYNGEE. The CDR3 is made up of 16 amino acids. The DNA of the CDR3 is TGTGCCAGCAGCCTTGGCTCTGCGGGCAACACCGGGGAGCTGTTTTTT. It codes for CASSLGSAGNTGELFF.

The chain carries TRBV5-6 and TRBJ1-3; D is unclear. Germline CDR1 reads SGHDT; CDR2 reads YYEEEE. The CDR3 length is 16 residues. V lost 0 bases to trimming and J lost 2 bases, with 12 bases between them. The CDR3 region is CASSLARLFTGNTIYF. The CDR3 bases are TGTGCCAGCAGCTTGGCTCGGCTTTTTACTGGAAACACCATATATTTT.

The chain combines TRBV2 with TRBJ1-6; D ambiguous. The V end was cut by 5 bases, the J end by 7 bases, with 9 bases between. The CDR3 covers 13 residues. Germline V gene data show CDR1 as SNHLY and CDR2 as FYNNEI. This CDR3 reads CASSTEKNSPLHF. The CDR3 DNA reads as TGTGCCAGCAGTACAGAGAAGAATTCACCCCTCCACTTT.

The J gene is TRBJ1-3, the V gene TRBV3-1 (or the pseudogene TRBV3-2), with a possible D match to TRBD1 (6 bases). V was shortened by 6 bases and J by 0 bases, with 6 bases between the two germline ends. The germline gives CDR1 LGHDT, CDR2 YNNKEL (reference sequence). The CDR3 spans 13 residues. The CDR3 region has the DNA TGTGCCAGCAGACAGGGCTCTGGAAACACCATATATTTT. Translating gives CASRQGSGNTIYF.

This rearrangement joins TRBV5-8 to TRBJ1-2, with 7 bases lining up with TRBD1. Per germline, CDR1 SGHTS and CDR2 YDEGEE. Losses at the gene ends were 0 bases for V and 7 bases for J; bases not matched to a gene: 3. The CDR3 runs 13 residues. CDR3 sequence (DNA): TGTGCCAGCAGCTTGGTAGGGGGCTCTGGCTACACCTTC. Its protein is CASSLVGGSGYTF.